The clone carrying this T cell receptor beta chain has ten or more counts. What it binds is not known. CD45RO/CCR7/CD25/CD127/CD95/CD27 separated CD4+ naive, central memory, regulatory and stem cell-like memory cells by sorting. All sorted populations exceeded 98% purity. Every isolated RNA sample was fully reverse transcribed, so sequencing captured expressed TCRB transcripts. Using immunoSEQ multiplex PCR, the repertoire was profiled, and TCRdb retains in-frame clones only, with some absent. Of 620,000 or so clones in the sample, about a sixth were seen once. This record comes from a study of beta chain features in type 1 diabetes. Whole-study results and caveats: More deletions and fewer insertions at VDJ junctions were found in patients with type 1 diabetes. The study found that naive, central memory and Treg TCRB repertoires appeared more similar in patients than in healthy donors.

Per germline, CDR1 SGHDN and CDR2 FVKESK. The CDR3 sequence is 16 residues long. The V gene lost 4 bases and the J gene lost 0 bases, with 13 bases spanning the gap. Sequencing was performed on naive CD4+ T cells from blood. The origin of this receptor is a man between 18 and 35 years old in good health. The chain joins TRBV14 to TRBJ2-4, with a weak D call TRBD1 (5 bases). This CDR3 is CASSLRGLLAKNIQYF. The CDR3 nucleotides read TGTGCCAGCAGCCTTAGGGGATTACTAGCCAAAAACATTCAGTACTTC.